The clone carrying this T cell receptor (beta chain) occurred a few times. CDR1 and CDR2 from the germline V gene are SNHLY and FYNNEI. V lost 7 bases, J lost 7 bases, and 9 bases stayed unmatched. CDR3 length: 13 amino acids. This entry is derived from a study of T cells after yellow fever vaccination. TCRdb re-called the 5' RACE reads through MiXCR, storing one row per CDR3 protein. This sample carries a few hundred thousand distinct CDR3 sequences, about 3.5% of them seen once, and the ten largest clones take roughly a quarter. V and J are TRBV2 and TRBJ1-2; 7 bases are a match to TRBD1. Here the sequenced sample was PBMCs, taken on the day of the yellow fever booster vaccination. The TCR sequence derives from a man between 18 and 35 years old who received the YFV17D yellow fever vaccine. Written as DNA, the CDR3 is TGTGCCAGCATTAAAGGGACAGACGGTGGCTACACCTTC. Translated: CASIKGTDGGYTF.